Each of the 28 T cell receptor beta chains below was sequenced from the same sample in a study of blood T cell repertoires in COVID-19. The repertoire was sequenced with immunoSEQ multiplex PCR; TCRdb's copy has only in-frame clones and lacks some. Here the sample spans about 39,000 clones, approximately 86% being singletons. Sequencing was done on a sample of peripheral blood. The receptor set was obtained from a man aged 35-49 years with active COVID-19.

In this sample, this clone turned up once. V usage is TRBV11-2 and J usage is TRBJ2-3; no reliable D call. Trimming pared 5 bases from V and 13 bases from J, leaving 7 bases between. The germline gives CDR1 SGHAT, CDR2 FQNNGV. The CDR3 contains 9 residues. CDR3 region: CASSPTKYF. The DNA for the CDR3 is TGTGCCAGCAGCCCGACAAAGTATTTT.

The chain employs TRBV19 and TRBJ1-6; 10 positions agree with TRBD1. The CDR3 contains 13 residues. Germline loops: CDR1 LNHDA, CDR2 SQIVND (reference sequence). The V gene end was trimmed by 8 bases and the J gene end by 9 bases; junction bases not matched to a gene: 4. The CDR3 DNA is TGTGCCAGTCGAGACAGGGGGCTTTCACCCCTCCACTTT. This encodes CASRDRGLSPLHF.

The rearrangement links TRBV6-6 to TRBJ1-2; no reliable D call. CDR1 is MNHNY, CDR2 SVGAGI, per germline (reference sequence). Deletions cut 2 bases from V and 4 bases from J, with 8 bases between. The CDR3 has 13 residues. In nucleotides, the CDR3 is TGTGCCAGCAGTTACGGCCCAGGCTATGGCTACACCTTC. This sequence encodes CASSYGPGYGYTF.

This chain joins TRBV6-6 and TRBJ2-7, with D possibly being TRBD2 (5 bases). The CDR3 loop spans 16 amino acids. V dropped 0 bases and J dropped 4 bases, with 16 bases sitting between them. The germline V gene encodes CDR1 MNHNY and CDR2 SVGAGI (reference sequence). The CDR3 is CASSYSRGRVEYEQYF. The CDR3 region has the DNA TGTGCCAGCAGTTACTCGAGAGGGCGGGTCGAATACGAGCAGTACTTC.

The V call is TRBV4-1, the J call TRBJ2-1; 8 positions agree with TRBD1. This CDR3 region has 14 residues. Germline CDR1 and CDR2: MGHRA and YSYEKL. The V and J ends lost 4 bases and 6 bases, in that order; junction bases with no gene match: 5. Here the CDR3 DNA reads TGCGCCAGCAGCCGGACAGGGCCTAGCAATGAGCAGTTCTTC. Residues: CASSRTGPSNEQFF.

The V and J genes are TRBV21-1 and TRBJ1-2. TRBV21-1 is assigned pseudogene status. This CDR3 spans 11 amino acids. The chain's CDR3 is CASSPADGYTF. The CDR3 DNA reads TGTGCCAGCAGCCCGGCGGATGGCTACACCTTC.

V gene TRBV24-1 combines with J gene TRBJ1-2, with 9 bases aligning to TRBD1. Germline CDR1 KGHDR, CDR2 SFDVKD. Trimming at V came to 9 bases and at J to 4 bases, leaving 5 bases not matched to a gene. The CDR3 loop spans 13 amino acids. CDR3 nucleotide sequence: TGTGCCACCGCACAGGGGGCCCTCTATGGCTACACCTTC. Translation: CATAQGALYGYTF.

J is TRBJ2-3 and V is TRBV6-2 or TRBV6-3; weak D call: TRBD2 (6 bases). Germline CDR1 reads MNHEY; CDR2 reads SVGEGT. With 0 bases removed from V and 1 base from J, the gap between germline ends came to 14 bases. The CDR3 spans 17 residues. CDR3 in amino acids: CASSYSKPGVGTDTQYF. As DNA, the CDR3 is TGTGCCAGCAGTTACTCGAAACCGGGAGTGGGCACAGATACGCAGTATTTT.

The J gene is TRBJ2-7, the V gene TRBV9, with TRBD2 matching 7 bases. CDR3 length equals 14 residues. V shed 0 bases and J 5 bases; nucleotides not matched to a gene: 5. Germline V CDR1 and CDR2: SGDLS, YYNGEE. CDR3 loop: CASSVGLTSNEQYF. As DNA, the CDR3 is TGTGCCAGCAGCGTAGGCCTGACTAGCAACGAGCAGTACTTC.

The rearrangement uses TRBV27 and TRBJ2-3; D uncertain. CDR3 size: 17 residues. Trimming cost V 3 bases and J 1 base, with 17 bases left between them. In germline, CDR1 is MNHEY, CDR2 SMNVEV (reference sequence). In nucleotides, the CDR3 is TGTGCCAGCAGTTTCTTGGTGGCCGCTCGGGGCACAGATACGCAGTATTTT. This encodes CASSFLVAARGTDTQYF.

This clone was detected once. The chain couples TRBV2 to TRBJ2-6, with TRBD1 identical over 10 bases. Germline V CDR1 and CDR2: SNHLY, FYNNEI. V lost 7 bases to trimming and J lost 4 bases; unmatched junction nucleotides: 7. This CDR3 is 16 amino acids long. The CDR3 sequence: CASNQGQGSGANVLTF. CDR3 DNA: TGTGCCAGCAATCAGGGACAGGGGTCCGGGGCCAACGTCCTGACTTTC.

V usage is TRBV7-2 and J usage is TRBJ2-7; 7 nucleotides align to TRBD2. The CDR3 covers 16 residues. The germline V gene encodes CDR1 SGHTA and CDR2 FQGNSA. J was trimmed by 2 bases and V by 1 base; bases with no gene match: 8. The CDR3 region has the DNA TGTGCCAGCAGCTTAGAAGGCGCTAGCGGAACCTACGAGCAGTACTTC. It translates to CASSLEGASGTYEQYF.

The V and J genes are TRBV25-1 and TRBJ1-1, with 7 bases lining up with TRBD1. The CDR3 covers 16 residues. CDR1 MGHDK and CDR2 SYGVNS come from the germline V gene. The J segment lost 1 base and the V segment lost 4 bases, leaving 9 bases of the junction unmatched. The CDR3 region has the DNA TGTGCCAGCAGTGGTACCCCCGGGACAGCGAACACTGAAGCTTTCTTT. Residues: CASSGTPGTANTEAFF. The complete variable domain, with remaining parts taken from reference TRBV25-1 and TRBJ1-1, reads EADIYQTPRYLVIGTGKKITLECSQTMGHDKMYWYQQDPGMELHLIHYSYGVNSTEKGDLSSESTVSRIRTEHFPLTLESARPSHTSQYLCASSGTPGTANTEAFFGQGTRLTVV.

This chain's CDR3 is CASSLLPASGDSYNEQFF. CDR3 bases: TGTGCCAGCTCACTTCTGCCCGCTAGCGGGGACTCCTACAATGAGCAGTTCTTC. The rearrangement joins TRBV18 to TRBJ2-1; 9 bases fit TRBD2. Trimming removed 4 bases from V and 0 bases from J; junction bases left unmatched: 10. The germline gives CDR1 KGHSH, CDR2 LQKENI. CDR3 length equals 18 residues. The full variable domain, rest sourced from reference TRBV18 and TRBJ2-1, is NAGVMQNPRHLVRRRGQEARLRCSPMKGHSHVYWYRQLPEEGLKFMVYLQKENIIDESGMPKERFSAEFPKEGPSILRIQQVVRGDSAAYFCASSLLPASGDSYNEQFFGPGTRLTVL.

The rearrangement joins TRBV27 to TRBJ1-1, with 7 positions matching TRBD1. From germline, CDR1 is MNHEY and CDR2 SMNVEV (reference sequence). The CDR3 spans 14 residues. After removal of 7 bases from V and 4 bases from J, the junction contained 9 bases not matched to a gene. CDR3 bases: TGTGCCAGCATCGAAAGTCAGGGGGGCACTGAAGCTTTCTTT. It specifies CASIESQGGTEAFF.

The chain recombines TRBV19 with TRBJ1-5; possibly TRBD1 for D (5 bases). The CDR3 consists of 13 residues. V was trimmed by 7 bases and J by 7 bases, leaving 14 bases between them. Germline V lookup: CDR1 LNHDA, CDR2 SQIVND (reference sequence). The CDR3 loop is CASNALGVQPQHF. The CDR3 DNA reads as TGTGCCAGTAACGCCCTAGGGGTCCAGCCCCAGCATTTT.

The genes are TRBV2 and TRBJ2-6, with D possibly TRBD1 on 5 matching bases. CDR3 length equals 13 residues. Germline V gene lookup returns CDR1 SNHLY and CDR2 FYNNEI. Trimming cost V 7 bases and J 2 bases, with 6 bases left between them. This CDR3 reads CASKGPGANVLTF. CDR3 DNA sequence: TGTGCCAGCAAGGGGCCTGGGGCCAACGTCCTGACTTTC.

The chain is built from TRBV28 and TRBJ1-2, with 9 bases that match TRBD1. The CDR3 sequence is 16 residues long. V lost 7 bases and J lost 2; bases outside the gene matches: 11. Germline CDR1 reads MDHEN; CDR2 reads SYDVKM. CDR3 loop: CASTQGQGISNYGYTF. The CDR3, as DNA: TGTGCCAGCACCCAGGGACAGGGAATATCGAACTATGGCTACACCTTC.

The chain has TRBV5-1 and TRBJ2-1, with D tentatively TRBD2 (6 bases). CDR3 size: 14 residues. The V end lost 2 bases, the J end lost 8 bases, and 14 bases lay between the germline ends. Germline CDR1 reads SGHRS; CDR2 reads YFSETQ. The CDR3 reads CASSLASRRDEQFF. The CDR3 DNA reads as TGCGCCAGCAGCTTAGCATCGCGGAGGGATGAGCAGTTCTTC.

The genes are TRBV3-1 (or the pseudogene TRBV3-2) and TRBJ1-1; weak D call: TRBD1 (5 bases). Germline V gives CDR1 LGHDT, CDR2 YNNKEL (reference sequence). Trimming took off 0 bases at V and 6 bases at J, with 14 bases between the two ends. The CDR3 spans 15 residues. CDR3 region: CASSQDSRGGAEAFF. The DNA for the CDR3 is TGTGCCAGCAGCCAAGATTCGAGGGGAGGGGCTGAAGCTTTCTTT.

The chain uses TRBV10-2 and TRBJ2-2, with TRBD2 as a possible D gene (6 bases). Germline loops: CDR1 WSHSY, CDR2 SAAADI. The CDR3 has 17 residues. Trimming stripped 4 bases from V and 3 bases from J, with 18 bases between. The chain's CDR3 is CASSVPTGTPYTGELFF. CDR3 sequence (DNA): TGCGCCAGCAGTGTCCCAACCGGGACTCCATACACCGGGGAGCTGTTTTTT.

This chain uses TRBV10-3 with TRBJ2-5; 9 nucleotides match TRBD1. This CDR3 region has 14 residues. In germline, CDR1 is ENHRY, CDR2 SYGVKD. With 2 bases clipped from V and 6 bases from J, the junction kept 4 bases outside the gene matches. CDR3 bases: TGTGCCATCAGTGAGGGACAGGGGATTCAGACCCAGTACTTC. This encodes CAISEGQGIQTQYF.

The CDR3 is CSASWGGQLVVEQFF. The CDR3 nucleotides are TGCAGTGCTAGTTGGGGGGGGCAGTTAGTAGTTGAGCAGTTCTTC. V and J are TRBV20-1 and TRBJ2-1, with D possibly matching TRBD2 (7 bases). Trimming took off 3 bases at V and 9 bases at J, with 21 bases between the two ends. The germline CDR1 and CDR2 sequences are DFQATT and SNEGSKA (reference sequence). The CDR3 loop spans 15 amino acids.

The V gene is TRBV6-1, the J gene TRBJ2-3; 9 bases match TRBD2. Losses at the gene ends were 1 base for V and 0 bases for J; bases not matched to a gene: 2. The length of the CDR3 is 16 residues. The V gene's germline CDR1 is MNHNS and CDR2 SASEGT. CDR3 region: CASSEGAGGSTDTQYF. The CDR3 DNA sequence: TGTGCCAGCAGTGAAGGCGCGGGAGGGAGCACAGATACGCAGTATTTT.

The chain links TRBV11-1 to TRBJ1-6, with a tentative D call TRBD1 (5 bases). The germline gives CDR1 SGHAT, CDR2 FQDESV (reference sequence). The CDR3 has 12 residues. The V end was cut by 2 bases, the J end by 12 bases, with 8 bases between. Here the CDR3 DNA reads TGTGCCAGCAGCTTATACGACAGACCCCTCCACTTT. Its protein product is CASSLYDRPLHF.

This clone came up once. V gene TRBV19 combines with J gene TRBJ2-5; D gene unclear. Trimming stripped 6 bases from V and 2 bases from J, with 10 bases between. Germline V gene sequence: CDR1 LNHDA, CDR2 SQIVND (reference sequence). The CDR3 has 13 residues. The DNA of the CDR3 is TGTGCCAGTAGCACCACAAAGCAAGAGACCCAGTACTTC. Amino acids: CASSTTKQETQYF. The full variable domain, in which reference TRBV19 and TRBJ2-5 provide the parts outside the CDR3, is DGGITQSPKYLFRKEGQNVTLSCEQNLNHDAMYWYRQDPGQGLRLIYYSQIVNDFQKGDIAEGYSVSREKKESFPLTVTSAQKNPTAFYLCASSTTKQETQYFGPGTRLLVL.

The chain combines TRBV28 with TRBJ2-7, with 8 bases matching TRBD1. CDR3 length equals 15 residues. Germline CDR1 MDHEN, CDR2 SYDVKM. The J segment lost 4 bases and the V segment lost 5 bases, leaving 10 bases of the junction unmatched. In DNA, the CDR3 is TGTGCCAGCAGTATCTTCAGGGGGCGTCGGTACGAGCAGTACTTC. Its translation: CASSIFRGRRYEQYF.

This sequence joins TRBV9 and TRBJ2-6; weak D call: TRBD1 (5 bases). This CDR3 comprises 18 residues. V lost 2 bases, J lost 0 bases, and 15 bases lay in between. Germline CDR1 is SGDLS and CDR2 is YYNGEE. CDR3 DNA: TGTGCCAGCAGCGTGGGATTGGGGCGGACCTCTGGGGCCAACGTCCTGACTTTC. It translates to CASSVGLGRTSGANVLTF.